The rows below give T cell receptor beta chains drawn from one sample of a study of T cell repertoires in cytomegalovirus infection. These TCRs' antigens remain unknown. One entry per CDR3 protein, called by TCRdb with MiXCR from the reads. The sample lists about 830,000 distinct CDR3 sequences; 32% were seen once. This material consisted of cultured CD8+ T cells from PBMCs, taken from culture after CMV antigen stimulation. These receptors all come from a human donor in good health (CMV status not recorded). Some clones in this sample may be carry-over from other donors' samples. CDR3s include the opening cysteine and the closing phenylalanine or tryptophan. The order of the fields is J gene, V gene, clone size, D gene, CDR3 protein, CDR3 DNA. The D gene is left open where the match is weak. Clone size, where shown, is once, few, many, or a class for clones that have expanded.

TRBJ2-2,TRBV19,.,.,CVTLGQSTGELFF,TGTGTCACCCTCGGTCAGTCCACCGGGGAGCTGTTTTTT
TRBJ1-1,TRBV27,few,TRBD1,CASSLIGQGKNTEAFF,TGTGCCAGCAGTTTAATCGGACAGGGAAAGAACACTGAAGCTTTCTTT
TRBJ1-5,TRBV27,.,.,CASSPLGEGGNQPQHF,TGTGCCAGCAGTCCCTTGGGGGAGGGCGGCAATCAGCCCCAGCATTTT
TRBJ2-1,TRBV6-2/TRBV6-3,.,.,CASSYSYEYNEQFF,TGTGCCAGCAGTTACTCGTATGAGTACAATGAGCAGTTCTTC
TRBJ2-2,TRBV12-5,.,.,CASGCKGGENTGELFF,TGTGCTAGTGGTTGTAAGGGCGGGGAGAACACCGGGGAGCTGTTTTTT
TRBJ1-3,TRBV12-3/TRBV12-4,many,.,CASSSYSGNTIYF,TGTGCCAGCAGCTCTTACTCTGGAAACACCATATATTTT
TRBJ2-1,TRBV10-3,many,TRBD2,CAISLTWSGGSYNEQFF,TGTGCCATCAGCCTTACTTGGAGCGGGGGGTCCTACAATGAGCAGTTCTTC
TRBJ2-2,TRBV6-6,.,TRBD1,CASSSNRGPPRAGELFF,TGTGCCAGCAGCAGCAACAGGGGTCCCCCACGAGCCGGGGAGCTGTTTTTT
TRBJ2-1,TRBV9,.,.,CASSALREVTSYNEQFF,TGTGCCAGCAGCGCCCTCAGAGAGGTAACCTCCTACAATGAGCAGTTCTTC
TRBJ1-4,TRBV6-2/TRBV6-3,.,TRBD1,CASTTGATVDEKLFF,TGTGCCAGCACAACAGGGGCGACCGTTGATGAAAAACTGTTTTTT
TRBJ1-2,TRBV28,few,.,CASSSDTYYGYTF,TGTGCCAGCAGTTCGGACACCTACTATGGCTACACCTTC
TRBJ1-2,TRBV27,.,TRBD1,CASSQGTGGLRGYTF,TGTGCCAGCAGTCAAGGGACAGGGGGTTTACGGGGCTACACCTTC
TRBJ1-2,TRBV6-6,.,.,CASSTDPFYGYTF,TGTGCCAGCAGTACCGACCCATTCTATGGCTACACCTTC
TRBJ1-6,TRBV5-4,few,TRBD1,CASLSGTANSPLHF,TGTGCCAGCCTGTCCGGGACAGCAAATTCACCCCTCCACTTT
TRBJ2-3,TRBV11-2,.,.,CASSLGGTLTDTQYF,TGTGCCAGCAGCTTAGGTGGGACTCTCACAGATACGCAGTATTTT
TRBJ1-1,TRBV7-2,few,.,CASSLYLTEAFF,TGTGCCAGCAGCTTATACCTCACTGAAGCTTTCTTT
TRBJ1-2,TRBV7-6,few,.,CASSLGAISYGYTF,TGTGCCAGCAGCTTAGGAGCAATTTCCTATGGCTACACCTTC
TRBJ1-1,TRBV4-1,few,.,CASSPLTNGGNTEAFF,TGCGCCAGCAGCCCCCTGACCAATGGGGGTAACACTGAAGCTTTCTTT
TRBJ1-3,TRBV15,many,.,CATSRVLLLGGSGNTIYF,TGTGCCACCAGCAGAGTTCTATTGTTAGGAGGGTCTGGAAACACCATATATTTT
TRBJ1-6,TRBV7-9,.,.,CASSLGPVSLHF,TGTGCCAGCAGCTTGGGCCCCGTCTCCCTCCACTTT
TRBJ2-1,TRBV19,.,.,CASTSVGAEQFF,TGTGCCAGTACCTCAGTCGGGGCCGAGCAGTTCTTC
TRBJ2-1,TRBV7-6,few,TRBD1,CASSASGGYEQFF,TGTGCCAGCAGCGCTTCAGGGGGCTATGAGCAGTTCTTC
TRBJ1-5,TRBV4-1,.,.,CASSQAAPADQPQHF,TGCGCCAGCAGCCAAGCGGCCCCCGCAGATCAGCCCCAGCATTTT
TRBJ2-3,TRBV7-6,few,.,CASSLWETDTQYF,TGTGCCAGCAGCTTATGGGAAACAGATACGCAGTATTTT
TRBJ2-1,TRBV7-9,.,.,CASSLVAGQFF,TGTGCCAGCAGCTTAGTGGCAGGGCAGTTCTTC
TRBJ1-5,TRBV7-9,many,.,CASSSPHGDQPQHF,TGTGCCAGCAGCTCCCCTCACGGGGATCAGCCCCAGCATTTT
TRBJ1-6,TRBV15,.,.,CATSRGVGRTNSPLHF,TGTGCCACCAGCAGAGGGGTGGGGCGGACTAATTCACCCCTCCACTTT
TRBJ2-1,TRBV6-2/TRBV6-3,few,.,CASTYGGVYNEQFF,TGTGCCAGCACCTACGGTGGGGTTTACAATGAGCAGTTCTTC
TRBJ1-2,TRBV5-4,few,.,CASSLQKNYGYTF,TGTGCCAGCAGTTTACAGAAGAACTATGGCTACACCTTC
TRBJ1-4,TRBV4-1,.,.,CASSQGQSATNEKLFF,TGCGCCAGCAGCCAAGGGCAGAGTGCAACTAATGAAAAACTGTTTTTT
TRBJ2-1,TRBV7-6,few,TRBD2,CASSHGTSGGNEQFF,TGTGCCAGCAGCCATGGGACTAGCGGGGGGAATGAGCAGTTCTTC
TRBJ1-1,TRBV9,once,.,CASSPEGRPGPRSTEAFF,TGTGCCAGCAGCCCGGAGGGGAGACCGGGCCCAAGGAGTACTGAAGCTTTCTTT
TRBJ1-1,TRBV7-6,many,.,CASREGPLNTEAFF,TGTGCCAGCAGAGAGGGACCGTTGAACACTGAAGCTTTCTTT
TRBJ2-5,TRBV7-2,few,TRBD2,CASSPGTRVKETQYF,TGTGCCAGCAGCCCCGGGACTAGGGTTAAAGAGACCCAGTACTTC
TRBJ1-3,TRBV7-2,.,.,CASSYISGRNTIYF,TGTGCCAGCAGCTATATTTCGGGGAGGAACACCATATATTTT
TRBJ2-7,TRBV14,few,.,CASSQREEYRGSYEQYF,TGTGCCAGCAGCCAAAGAGAGGAATACCGGGGCTCCTACGAGCAGTACTTC
TRBJ2-7,TRBV4-1,.,TRBD2,CASSQEDSLTGGYAGYEQYF,TGCGCCAGCAGCCAAGAAGATTCGCTAACGGGGGGTTATGCTGGCTACGAGCAGTACTTC
TRBJ2-3,TRBV6-2/TRBV6-3,few,TRBD2,CASSRTSGGLPDTQYF,TGTGCCAGCAGCAGAACTAGCGGGGGTCTCCCAGATACGCAGTATTTT
TRBJ2-1,TRBV9,.,.,CASSGSGLGDEQFF,TGTGCCAGCAGTGGCAGCGGACTCGGGGATGAGCAGTTCTTC
TRBJ2-6,TRBV6-6,few,TRBD1,CASSYVRGQSGANVLTF,TGTGCCAGCAGTTACGTCAGGGGGCAATCTGGGGCCAACGTCCTGACTTTC
TRBJ2-2,TRBV11-2,.,.,CASSPEGVDGELFF,TGTGCCAGCAGCCCCGAGGGGGTGGACGGGGAGCTGTTTTTT
TRBJ1-5,TRBV12-3/TRBV12-4,many,TRBD1,CASRTRQGSNQPQHF,TGTGCCAGCAGAACCCGACAGGGGAGCAATCAGCCCCAGCATTTT
TRBJ1-6,TRBV6-5,many,TRBD1,CASSYSVFPGQGRSPLHF,TGTGCCAGCAGTTATAGCGTTTTTCCGGGACAGGGCCGTTCACCCCTCCACTTT
TRBJ2-1,TRBV4-1,few,.,CASSQEGARDNEQFF,TGCGCCAGCAGCCAAGAAGGAGCTCGGGACAATGAGCAGTTCTTC
TRBJ2-5,TRBV19,.,.,CASSRGRPQETQYF,TGTGCCAGTAGTAGGGGTCGGCCCCAAGAGACCCAGTACTTC
TRBJ2-1,TRBV9,few,.,CASSDGGGSYNEQFF,TGTGCCAGCAGCGACGGAGGGGGGAGCTACAATGAGCAGTTCTTC
TRBJ2-1,TRBV7-6,.,TRBD1,CASSPRTGFGEQFF,TGTGCCAGCAGCCCCCGGACAGGGTTTGGTGAGCAGTTCTTC
TRBJ2-1,TRBV12-3/TRBV12-4,few,.,CASRQGSPINEQFF,TGTGCCAGCAGACAGGGCTCCCCCATAAATGAGCAGTTCTTC
TRBJ2-3,TRBV6-5,.,TRBD2,CASTGGPTDTQYF,TGTGCCAGCACGGGGGGGCCCACAGATACGCAGTATTTT
TRBJ2-1,TRBV6-6,.,.,CASLPTARTGRDDEQFF,TGTGCCAGCCTCCCAACGGCCCGGACCGGCCGGGATGATGAGCAGTTCTTC
TRBJ1-2,TRBV27,.,TRBD1,CASSLTGYYYGYTF,TGTGCCAGCAGTTTGACAGGGTACTACTATGGCTACACCTTC